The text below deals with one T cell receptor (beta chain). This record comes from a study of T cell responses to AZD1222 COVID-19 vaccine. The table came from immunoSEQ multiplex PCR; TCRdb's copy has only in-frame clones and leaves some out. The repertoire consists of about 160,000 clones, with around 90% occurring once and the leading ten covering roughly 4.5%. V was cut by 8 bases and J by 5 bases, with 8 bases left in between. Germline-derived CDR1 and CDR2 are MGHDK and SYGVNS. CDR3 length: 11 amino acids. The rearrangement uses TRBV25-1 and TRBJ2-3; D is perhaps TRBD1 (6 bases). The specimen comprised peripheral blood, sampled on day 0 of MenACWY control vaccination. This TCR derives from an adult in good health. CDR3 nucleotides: TGTGCCAGCTTACAGGGAGATACGCAGTATTTT. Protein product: CASLQGDTQYF.